This T cell receptor (beta chain) comes out of a study of CD8+CD57+ T cells in acquired aplastic anemia. On the study more broadly: An average of 3.2 ug of DNA was obtained from sorted CD4+ and CD8+ cells. Healthy donor CD4+ cell samples had a mean of around 10 million reads. Study conclusions and caveats: Comparison of patients with controls identified roughly 30 shared CD8+ CDR3 sequences. CD8+ Simpson's diversity showed no significant patient-control difference.

Genomic DNA, the template, was used for profiling of the TCR beta VDJ and CDR3. Via MiXCR, TCRdb re-called the reads, giving one row per CDR3 protein. The sample lists about 400,000 distinct CDR3 sequences, 65% to 80% occurring once. The CDR3 spans 16 residues, counting both ends. CDR1 SNHLY and CDR2 FYNNEI come from the germline V gene. Concerning this clonotype: As yet, its antigen is unknown. Likely a read error: the CDR3 ends without its conserved phenylalanine or tryptophan. No DNA is shown, since the ends of the CDR3 on it are uncertain; the CDR3 is the one TCRdb lists.

The rearrangement joins TRBV2 to TRBJ1-6; TRBD1, the table's D call, lacks a check against the DNA. This TCR was sampled from a human donor in good health, serving as a control. The sequencing input was sorted CD4+, CD8+, or CD8+CD57+ T cells (not recorded which) from PBMCs. The CDR3 protein is CASSEDQSHAQYFGPG.